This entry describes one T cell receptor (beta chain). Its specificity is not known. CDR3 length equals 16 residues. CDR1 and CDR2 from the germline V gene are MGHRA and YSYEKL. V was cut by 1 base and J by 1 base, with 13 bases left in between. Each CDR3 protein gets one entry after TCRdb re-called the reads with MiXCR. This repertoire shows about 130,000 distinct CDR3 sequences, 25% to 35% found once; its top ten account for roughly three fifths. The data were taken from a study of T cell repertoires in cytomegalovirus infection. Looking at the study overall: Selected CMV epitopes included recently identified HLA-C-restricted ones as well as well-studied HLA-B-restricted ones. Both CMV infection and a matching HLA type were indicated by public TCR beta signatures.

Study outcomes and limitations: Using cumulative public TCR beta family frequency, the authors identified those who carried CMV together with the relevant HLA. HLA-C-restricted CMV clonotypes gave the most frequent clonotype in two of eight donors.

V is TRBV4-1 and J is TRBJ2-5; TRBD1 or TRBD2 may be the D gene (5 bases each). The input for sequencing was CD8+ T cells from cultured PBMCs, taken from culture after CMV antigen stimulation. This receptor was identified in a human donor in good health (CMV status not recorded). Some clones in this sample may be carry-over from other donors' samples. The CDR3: CASSQGARGGQETQYF. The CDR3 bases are TGCGCCAGCAGCCAAGGAGCGAGGGGTGGCCAAGAGACCCAGTACTTC.